This T cell receptor (beta chain) was retrieved from a study of beta chain features in type 1 diabetes. Background on the study: Cell yields, gender and age were similar in healthy donors and patients.

Only a few counts were recorded for this clone. Expressed TCRB transcripts got sequenced, as all isolated RNA was reverse transcribed. Assay used: immunoSEQ multiplex PCR; TCRdb lists only in-frame clones, some missing. The sample records about 320,000 clones, 12% to 15% being singletons. This TCR came from a man aged 25-45 years in good health. Sequences were obtained from central memory CD4+ T cells from blood.

This CDR3 reads CASSYSAGSGANVLTF. In DNA, the CDR3 is TGTGCCAGCAGTTACTCCGCAGGGTCTGGGGCCAACGTCCTGACTTTC. The rearrangement joins TRBV6-6 to TRBJ2-6; D possibly corresponds to TRBD1 (5 bases). CDR1 and CDR2 from the germline V gene are MNHNY and SVGAGI (reference sequence). V lost 0 bases and J lost 1, with 7 bases in between. The CDR3 is 16 amino acids.